The rows below give T cell receptor beta chains drawn from one sample of a study of CD4+ T cells in melanoma. Clones were sequenced by immunoSEQ multiplex PCR, and TCRdb holds only the in-frame ones, with some missing. The table lists roughly 150,000 clones, 92% of them singletons. These receptors were obtained from a human donor with melanoma. CDR3s include the opening cysteine and the closing phenylalanine or tryptophan. A D gene is named only where the DNA matches it firmly. Size is omitted from some rows. Given values are once, few, many or a class for expanded clones.

DNA	CDR3	V	J	D	size
TGCGCCAGCAGACTGCTAGGGTTCACCGGGGAGCTGTTTTTT	CASRLLGFTGELFF	TRBV5-1	TRBJ2-2	.	.
TGTGCCAGCAGTAGAACTAGCCTAGGGACCCAGTACTTC	CASSRTSLGTQYF	TRBV6-5	TRBJ2-5	.	.
TGTGCCAGCTCACTGGGACTTGCGAGCTACGAGCAGTACTTC	CASSLGLASYEQYF	TRBV18	TRBJ2-7	.	.
TGTGCCAGCAGCCCCCTCTTGTCCTCCTACGAGCAGTACTTC	CASSPLLSSYEQYF	TRBV5-6	TRBJ2-7	.	.
TGTGCCAGCAGTTTCGGACAGGGAGCAGGGTCACCCCTCCACTTT	CASSFGQGAGSPLHF	TRBV6-5	TRBJ1-6	TRBD1	.
TGCGCCAGCAGCTTGGACTCCGCCAATCAGCCCCAGCATTTT	CASSLDSANQPQHF	TRBV5-1	TRBJ1-5	.	.
TGTGCCAGCAGCGTAGCGGCGTTCTCCTCTGGGGCCAACGTCCTGACTTTC	CASSVAAFSSGANVLTF	TRBV9	TRBJ2-6	.	.
TGTGCCAGCAGCCTTGGGGGGGCAGGAGTGAACTATGGCTACACCTTC	CASSLGGAGVNYGYTF	TRBV5-6	TRBJ1-2	.	.
TGTGCCAGCAGAGCAGACGGGGGTGAAGCTTTCTTT	CASRADGGEAFF	TRBV6-6	TRBJ1-1	.	.
TGTGCCAGCAGCCTAACCTCCCAAAACACCATATATTTT	CASSLTSQNTIYF	TRBV7-9	TRBJ1-3	.	.
TGTGCCATCAGTGAGTCGATAGGGGGGCCCGATACGCAGTATTTT	CAISESIGGPDTQYF	TRBV10-3	TRBJ2-3	.	.
TGCAGCGTTGCAACGGTTTTAGGGGCCAAAAACATTCAGTACTTC	CSVATVLGAKNIQYF	TRBV29-1	TRBJ2-4	.	.
TGTGCCAGCAGCCGCCGGCAGGGCCAGGGTGGCTACACCTTC	CASSRRQGQGGYTF	TRBV7-2	TRBJ1-2	.	.
TGCAGCGTTGAACGTGGTAGCACGGATGAGCAGTTCTTC	CSVERGSTDEQFF	TRBV29-1	TRBJ2-1	.	once
TGTGCCAGCAGCAAAACAACCCCCTCCTATAGCAATCAGCCCCAGCATTTT	CASSKTTPSYSNQPQHF	TRBV21-1	TRBJ1-5	.	once
TGTGCCAGCAGCTTAGTGCGGAGGAGCTCTGGAAACACCATATATTTT	CASSLVRRSSGNTIYF	TRBV7-8	TRBJ1-3	.	.
TGTGCCAGCAGTGAAAGGGACAGGCCGTTCGCGGGAGGCTACACCTTC	CASSERDRPFAGGYTF	TRBV6-1	TRBJ1-2	TRBD1	.
TGTGCCAGCAGGAAACAGGGGGCCCCTGCCTACGAGCAGTACTTC	CASRKQGAPAYEQYF	TRBV27	TRBJ2-7	TRBD1	.
TGCGCCAGCAGCCCGCAGGGGGCGAACTATGGCTACACCTTC	CASSPQGANYGYTF	TRBV5-1	TRBJ1-2	TRBD1	.
TGTGCCAGCAGTGTTTCCCCCACTACAGATACGCAGTATTTT	CASSVSPTTDTQYF	TRBV2	TRBJ2-3	.	.
TGTGCCTGGAGTAAGCAGGCGGGAGAAAAACTGTTTTTT	CAWSKQAGEKLFF	TRBV30	TRBJ1-4	.	.
TGTGCCAGCAGCCTAGATAGTGCCACCAACGTTTTT	CASSLDSATNVF	TRBV5-4	TRBJ1-4	.	.
TGCGCCAGCAGCTTGGAGGCGAATTCACCCCTCCACTTT	CASSLEANSPLHF	TRBV5-1	TRBJ1-6	.	.
TGTGCCAGCAGCTTAATGAGGAACACTGAAGCTTTCTTT	CASSLMRNTEAFF	TRBV7-2	TRBJ1-1	.	.
TGTGCCAGCAGTGGACGACTGCAAGAGACCCAGTACTTC	CASSGRLQETQYF	TRBV6-6	TRBJ2-5	.	.
TGCAGCGTTGGCCCCACCGGGACAGGGGGCGAGGGATATGGCTACACCTTC	CSVGPTGTGGEGYGYTF	TRBV29-1	TRBJ1-2	TRBD1	.
TGTGCCAGCAGTGACTCCGTCCCGGATACGCAGTATTTT	CASSDSVPDTQYF	TRBV2	TRBJ2-3	.	.
TGCAGCGCTAGGGGACAGGGGGCTAGAGGAAACACCATATATTTT	CSARGQGARGNTIYF	TRBV29-1	TRBJ1-3	TRBD1	.
TGTGCCAGTACACCGGGGGGTAGCTCCTACGAGCAGTACTTC	CASTPGGSSYEQYF	TRBV19	TRBJ2-7	TRBD2	.
TGTGCCAGCAGTTTGGGGGGACAGTCCCACTATGGCTACACCTTC	CASSLGGQSHYGYTF	TRBV6-5	TRBJ1-2	TRBD1	.
TGCAGCGTTAATGCAGGGATGAGGGGAGAGACCCAGTACTTC	CSVNAGMRGETQYF	TRBV29-1	TRBJ2-5	.	.